The T cell receptor (beta chain) described here comes from a study of blood T cell repertoires in COVID-19 (dated by TCRdb to the early 2020s). Looking at the study overall: Samples covering the acute and convalescent phases of COVID-19 were provided by collaborators in the United States, Italy and Spain. Deeply sampled blood TCRbeta repertoires from subjects exposed to, actively infected with, or recovered from COVID-19 were included in the dataset. The repertoires were made available in a free public database intended to serve as a resource for research on the immune response to SARS-CoV-2. Where available, HLA class I and class II types were taken from metadata supplied by the sample provider and were not determined by assay-based typing. Sample metadata almost always included a de-identified subject ID, COVID-19 status, age in years and sex. The samples were drawn from two sources: the first 160 participants of the ongoing ImmuneRACE study, and 1,000 to 1,500 subjects contributed by 6 global collaborators. The prospective study material was composed of cDNA or gDNA derived from T cells, B-cell-depleted T cells, or PBMCs. Summary of the overall study and its limitations: How much clinical and demographic metadata was included differed by source and by participant, and the metadata was provided uncurated.

The immunoSEQ Assay, a bias-controlled multiplex PCR, was used to amplify TCRbeta CDR3 regions from genomic DNA. In the paper's pipeline: The number of nucleated cells in each sample was estimated by amplification of reference gene primers within the assay. To quantify the absolute abundance of each unique TCRbeta CDR3 rearrangement, sequence reads were collapsed and filtered. For each sample, productive Simpson clonality was calculated as the square root of Simpson's diversity index over productive rearrangements. TCRdb provides this immuneACCESS table in a form limited to in-frame rearrangements. Some clones are lacking; in checked studies, under half of them reflect an unresolved V gene, and why the rest are absent is not known. That table furnishes V, J and clone size, whereas the DNA furnished D and trimming. This sample gives roughly 300,000 clones in total; 70% to 90% of them show up just once. The ten largest account for over 4% of the sample.

In regard to this clone: Its antigen is unknown. No quality values exist for individual bases; no much larger clone is one base distant.

The CDR3, cysteine through phenylalanine, is 14 amino acids long. Left in the record is the CDR3 DNA by itself, 42 bases read in frame from the first base. V is shortened by 3 bases, J by 4 bases, and the region joining them spans 12 bases. CDR1 and CDR2 (SNHLY, FYNNEI) derive from the germline V gene. Participants in the prospective study were enrolled through a virtual design, were aged roughly 18 to 100 years, and lived in approximately 25 United States geographic areas. Cohort assignment in the prospective study relied on participant-reported clinical history from a screening survey and a study questionnaire. For ImmuneRACE Cohort 3, a participant was defined as recovered based on two consecutive negative NP/OP PCR tests, clearance by a healthcare professional, or resolution of symptoms. In the prospective study, whole blood, serum and a nasopharyngeal or oropharyngeal swab were collected from each participant by mobile phlebotomists. Over an approximately 2-month period, participants in the prospective study had the option of providing additional blood draws and questionnaires. Before DNA extraction, prospective study blood samples were shipped either frozen or at room temperature.

Sequencing was performed on PBMCs or T cells enriched from blood (not recorded which). The receptor chain draws on TRBV2 and TRBJ1-1; TRBD1 is a possible D gene, resting on 5 matching bases. The source of this sequence is a woman aged 25-40 years who had recovered from COVID-19. Here is the DNA: TGTGCCAGCAGTGACGTGCGGGGGAGCACTGAAGCTTTCTTT. It translates to CASSDVRGSTEAFF.